Below, 10 T cell receptor beta chains from the same sample are listed, as sequenced in a study of T cells in Graves' hyperthyroidism and ophthalmopathy. What was amplified from RNA transcripts were TCR beta CDR3 regions. An initial round of RT-PCR targeting the TCR CDR3 relied on the HTBI primer set. MiXCR was run by TCRdb on the multiplex PCR reads, yielding one entry per CDR3 protein. The sample has 530,000 or so distinct CDR3 sequences; around 22% are singletons. Sequencing was carried out using blood. These receptors were obtained from a woman in her thirties with Graves' ophthalmopathy.

This clonotype has a count of ten or more. The J gene is TRBJ1-2, the V gene TRBV4-3; unclear D gene. V gave up 0 bases and J gave up 8 bases, with 19 bases separating them. The germline V gene encodes CDR1 LGHNA and CDR2 YSLEER. The CDR3 contains 16 residues. This CDR3 reads CASSQERESAFMGYTF. The CDR3 region has the DNA TGCGCCAGCAGCCAAGAGCGGGAATCGGCCTTCATGGGCTACACCTTC.

This clonotype has a handful of counts. The chain couples TRBV20-1 to TRBJ2-7; maybe TRBD2 (5 bases). From germline, CDR1 is DFQATT and CDR2 SNEGSKA (reference sequence). V was pared by 0 bases and J by 2 bases, with 20 bases between. The CDR3 covers 17 residues. In DNA form, the CDR3 reads TGCAGTGCTAGAGATTTCGAGGGTTCCGATTTTGCCTACGAGCAGTACTTC. Its translation: CSARDFEGSDFAYEQYF.

This chain joins TRBV18 and TRBJ2-6; D may be TRBD1 or TRBD2 (5 bases each). The ends were cut back, 5 bases at V and 0 bases at J, with 14 bases in the middle. CDR1 and CDR2 from the germline V gene are KGHSH and LQKENI. The CDR3 is 17 amino acids. The CDR3 sequence: CASSGDGGVSGANVLTF. The DNA for the CDR3 is TGTGCCAGCTCAGGGGACGGTGGGGTCTCTGGGGCCAACGTCCTGACTTTC.

This clonotype was recorded at least ten times. This chain connects TRBV7-9 to TRBJ1-2, with 7 bases fitting TRBD1. This CDR3 has 13 residues. Germline V CDR1 and CDR2: SEHNR, FQNEAQ (reference sequence). V lost 5 bases, J lost 4 bases, and 4 bases stayed unmatched. The CDR3 bases are TGTGCCAGCAGCGTAGGGACAGCCTATGGCTACACCTTC. Translating gives CASSVGTAYGYTF.

This clonotype was found a few times. The chain carries TRBV6-1 and TRBJ1-5; no clear D. Germline V gene data show CDR1 as MNHNS and CDR2 as SASEGT. The CDR3 sequence is 14 residues long. Trimming left V 8 bases short and J 1 base short, with 12 bases between. CDR3 in amino acids: CASSNRESNQPQHF. CDR3 nucleotide sequence: TGTGCCAGCTCCAATCGGGAGAGCAATCAGCCCCAGCATTTT.

The table lists this clonotype with many counts. The chain has TRBV5-4 and TRBJ1-2; D gene uncertain. The CDR3 has 10 amino acids. Germline values: CDR1 SGHNT, CDR2 YYREEE (reference sequence). Deletions cut 2 bases from V and 8 bases from J, with 4 bases between. CDR3 sequence (DNA): TGTGCCAGCAGCTTTGAAGGCTACACCTTC. Its translation: CASSFEGYTF.

Ten or more counts support this clonotype. The V call is TRBV2, the J call TRBJ2-2; TRBD2 matches 13 bases. The CDR3 contains 18 residues. The germline V gene encodes CDR1 SNHLY and CDR2 FYNNEI. V was pared by 1 base and J by 7 bases, with 9 bases of the junction left unmatched. CDR3 coding DNA: TGTGCCAGCAGTGAAGGAACACTAGCGGGGGGGCTCGTCGGGGAGCTGTTTTTT. This sequence encodes CASSEGTLAGGLVGELFF.

The gene calls are TRBV4-1 and TRBJ2-2; 7 positions match TRBD1. Germline assignment: CDR1 MGHRA and CDR2 YSYEKL. This CDR3 is built from 16 residues. Trimming at V came to 1 base and at J to 4 bases, leaving 6 bases not matched to a gene. The CDR3 protein is CASSQGQGKTTGELFF. DNA of the CDR3: TGCGCCAGCAGCCAAGGACAGGGAAAGACCACCGGGGAGCTGTTTTTT.

This clonotype turned up a few times. The rearrangement links TRBV4-1 to TRBJ2-4, with 9 bases matching TRBD1. Germline values: CDR1 MGHRA, CDR2 YSYEKL. The CDR3 sequence is 15 residues long. The V and J ends lost 0 bases and 7 bases, in that order; junction bases with no gene match: 4. CDR3 sequence (DNA): TGCGCCAGCAGCCAAGACGGACAGGGGAGGAACATTCAGTACTTC. It is translated as CASSQDGQGRNIQYF.

The genes are TRBV10-3 and TRBJ1-1; D is uncertain. V lost 10 bases and J 5 bases, leaving 29 bases between the germline ends. The CDR3 has 17 residues. Germline CDR1 ENHRY, CDR2 SYGVKD. CDR3 loop: CATRWAGRSGGRTEAFF. The CDR3 DNA follows: TGTGCCACCCGCTGGGCCGGGAGATCTGGTGGGAGGACTGAAGCTTTCTTT.